This TCR beta chain was captured by sequencing in a study of blood T cell repertoires in COVID-19 (dated by TCRdb to 2018 to 2020). Notes on the research overall: Samples from collaborators originated in the United States, Italy and Spain and spanned both the acute and convalescent phases of COVID-19. The material from the prospective study consisted of cDNA or gDNA derived from T cells, B-cell-depleted T cells, or PBMCs. The samples were drawn from the first 160 participants of the ongoing ImmuneRACE study and from some 1,300 subjects provided by 6 global collaborators. Deeply sampled blood TCRbeta repertoires from subjects exposed to, actively infected with, or recovered from COVID-19 were included in the dataset. Where HLA class I and class II types were available, the types were taken from metadata supplied by the sample provider, not from assay-based typing. A de-identified subject ID, COVID-19 status, age in years and sex were almost always included in the sample metadata. The repertoires were made available in a free public database intended to serve as a resource for research on the immune response to SARS-CoV-2. Study-wide findings and limitations: How much clinical and demographic metadata was included differed by source and by participant, and the metadata was provided uncurated.

Enrolling through a virtual design, the prospective study's participants ranged in age from roughly 18 to 95 years and lived across 24 United States geographic areas. To assign participants to cohorts, the prospective study relied on clinical history that participants themselves reported in a screening survey and a study questionnaire. Each participant in the prospective study had whole blood, serum and a nasopharyngeal or oropharyngeal swab collected by mobile phlebotomists. Prospective study participants could optionally give additional blood draws and questionnaires over an approximately two-month period. Prospective study blood samples were shipped either frozen or at room temperature before DNA extraction. Points on this clone: The antigen it binds to is not known. It has no much larger one-base neighbor in the sample; base qualities were not kept.

From cysteine to phenylalanine, the CDR3 is 17 amino acids long. Of all the DNA, just the CDR3 is kept, 51 bases in frame from base 1. Trimming leaves V shorter by 1 base and J shorter by 5 bases, with the junction holding 8 bases beyond the gene matches. The germline V gene (reference sequence) specifies LNHDA as CDR1 and SQIVND as CDR2. TCRbeta CDR3 regions were amplified from genomic DNA using the immunoSEQ Assay, a bias-controlled multiplex PCR. On the authors' methods: Nucleated cell counts per sample were estimated from amplification of reference gene primers within the assay. To quantify the absolute abundance of each unique TCRbeta CDR3 rearrangement, sequence reads were collapsed and filtered. Productive Simpson clonality was computed per sample as the square root of Simpson's diversity index over productive rearrangements. Here the immuneACCESS table is served through TCRdb, limited to in-frame sequences with V and J called. Missing clones are a known gap in these copies; in checked studies unresolved V genes cover under half, and the rest lacks a known reason. V, J and clone size derive from that table, while D and trimming were established from the DNA sequence. The sample profile shows 300,000 or so clones; roughly 85% of them were found once. Of the sample, around 4.4% falls within the top ten clones.

The rearranged chain carries TRBV19 and TRBJ2-3, with 11 central nucleotides matching TRBD2. The TCR comes from a middle-aged woman with acute COVID-19. Sequences were obtained from PBMCs or T cells enriched from blood (not recorded which). This receptor carries the CDR3 CASSIVVAGGPRDTQYF. The nucleotide sequence reads as follows: TGTGCCAGTAGTATAGTGGTAGCGGGGGGGCCCAGAGATACGCAGTATTTT.